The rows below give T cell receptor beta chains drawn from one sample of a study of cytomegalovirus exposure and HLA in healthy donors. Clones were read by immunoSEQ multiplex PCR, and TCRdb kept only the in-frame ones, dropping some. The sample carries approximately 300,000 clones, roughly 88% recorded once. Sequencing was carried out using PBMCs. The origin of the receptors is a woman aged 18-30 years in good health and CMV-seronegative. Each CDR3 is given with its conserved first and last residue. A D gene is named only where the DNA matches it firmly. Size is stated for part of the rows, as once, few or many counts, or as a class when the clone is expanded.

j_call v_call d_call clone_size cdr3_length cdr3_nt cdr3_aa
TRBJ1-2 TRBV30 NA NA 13 TGTGCCTGGAGTAGGAATGGGGGAGGTGGCTACACCTTC CAWSRNGGGGYTF
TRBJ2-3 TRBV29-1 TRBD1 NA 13 TGCAGCGTTTCGTCAGGGGGTGGGGATACGCAGTATTTT CSVSSGGGDTQYF
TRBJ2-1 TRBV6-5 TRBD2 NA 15 TGTGCCAGCAGTTCTCTAGCGGGAGGAGTAAATGAGCAGTTCTTC CASSSLAGGVNEQFF
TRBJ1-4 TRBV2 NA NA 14 TGTGCCAGCAGTGAACGGGTAATTAATGAAAAACTGTTTTTT CASSERVINEKLFF
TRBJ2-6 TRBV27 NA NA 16 TGTGCCAGCACCCCCGGAGCCCTGGCTGGGGCCAACGTCCTGACTTTC CASTPGALAGANVLTF
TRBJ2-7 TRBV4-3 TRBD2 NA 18 TGCGCCAGCAGCCAAGTGGAGACTAGCGGGAGTGGCTCCTACGAGCAGTACTTC CASSQVETSGSGSYEQYF
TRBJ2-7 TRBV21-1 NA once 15 TGTGCCAGCAGCAAACCGGGACAGGGGGCGCGGGAGCAGTACTTC CASSKPGQGAREQYF
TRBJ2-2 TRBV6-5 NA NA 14 TGTGCCAGCAGCCCCTACAGAGACACCGGGGAGCTGTTTTTT CASSPYRDTGELFF
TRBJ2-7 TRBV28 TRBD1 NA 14 TGTGCCAGCAGCATACAGGGGTGGGGATACGAGCAGTACTTC CASSIQGWGYEQYF
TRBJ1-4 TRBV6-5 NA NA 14 TGTGCCAGCAAGCCCTATGTCCAGGATGAAAAACTGTTTTTT CASKPYVQDEKLFF
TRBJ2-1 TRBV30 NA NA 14 TGTGCCTGGAGTGTAGACGGGTACTACAATGAGCAGTTCTTC CAWSVDGYYNEQFF
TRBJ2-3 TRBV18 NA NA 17 TGTGCCAGCTCACCCCCGCGAGCGGGCCCTAGCACAGATACGCAGTATTTT CASSPPRAGPSTDTQYF
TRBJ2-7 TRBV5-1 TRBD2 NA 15 TGCGCCAGCAGCATAACTAGCGCCCCGGGGGACGAGCAGTACTTC CASSITSAPGDEQYF
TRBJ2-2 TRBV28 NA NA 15 TGTGCCAGCAGAACGGGACACGTGAACACCGGGGAGCTGTTTTTT CASRTGHVNTGELFF
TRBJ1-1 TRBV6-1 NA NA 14 TGTGCCAGCAGTGAAGGGGGGGGCATCGATGAAGCTTTCTTT CASSEGGGIDEAFF
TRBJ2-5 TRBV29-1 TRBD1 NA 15 TGCAGCGTTGGGCCGGACAGGGAAAACCAAGAGACCCAGTACTTC CSVGPDRENQETQYF